This T cell receptor beta chain is from a study of spatial heterogeneity in lung cancer. Study information: Consistent detection of more beta-chain than alpha-chain sequences was observed.

TCRdb re-derived calls from the 5' RACE reads in MiXCR, one entry per CDR3 protein. The data show more than 60,000 distinct CDR3 sequences, with about 7.8% seen just once and almost 7% held by the top ten. Time point of the sample: sample taken at primary tumor resection. Donors were 72 untreated early-stage non-small cell lung cancer patients. Whole RNA from tumor, nontumor lung or frozen PBMC was sequenced unsorted. This CDR3 contains 13 residues. V lost 6 bases and J 6 bases, leaving 14 bases between the germline ends. From germline, CDR1 is SNHLY and CDR2 FYNNEI. The rearrangement joins TRBV2 to TRBJ2-5; D is undetermined. Sequences were derived from PBMCs, sampled at surgery. The receptor's source is a male donor with early-stage non-small cell lung cancer. The CDR3 coding sequence is TGTGCCAGCAGAAAGCTAGGATCGAAGACCCAGTACTTC. This sequence encodes CASRKLGSKTQYF.